This entry concerns a single T cell receptor (beta chain). In its sample, this clone was seen a few times. No cognate antigen has been identified for it. No much larger clone is present one base from it, and per-base qualities are unavailable. The data stem from a study of beta chain features in type 1 diabetes listed by TCRdb under 2018. Broadly, across the study: Mean age, gender distribution, total cell number and subset yield did not differ between patients and healthy donors. A total of 85 million to 140 million sorted cells were examined across all samples, and the number of cells per subset was strongly correlated with RNA yield. In the study, recently diagnosed type 1 diabetes patients and matched healthy donors were compared on the TCRB repertoires of their sorted circulating CD4+ T cell subsets. Regulatory and stem cell-like memory subsets were obtained from only 8 patients and about eight healthy donors, while naive and central memory subsets were obtained from all 28 donors. The investigation overall reported the following: PCR may preferentially amplify shorter templates, but because patient and control samples were amplified and corrected together, any resulting skew would affect both groups equally. Because cDNA rather than genomic DNA was sequenced, highly expressing activated cells could have been over-represented, although no difference in activation and CD3 levels was found between groups. Because the HLA sub-analyses included only small numbers of individuals, any influence of HLA type on TCRB rearrangement was left unresolved. A moderate but significant shortening of TCRB CDR3 length was observed in type 1 diabetes patients in all four CD4+ subsets. Naive, central memory and regulatory TCRB repertoires appeared to be more alike among patients than among healthy donors. Patients with type 1 diabetes made fewer insertions and deleted more nucleotides at VDJ recombination sites, implying thymic rearrangement abnormalities.

From a lookup of the germline V gene (reference sequence), CDR1 and CDR2 are MNHNY and SVGAGI. The CDR3 spans 15 residues, from the cysteine through the phenylalanine. The read is trimmed to its CDR3 DNA, 45 bases read in frame from base 1. V is reduced by 6 bases and J by 0 bases, leaving a spacing of 9 bases between them. Each donor gave one peripheral blood draw, averaging roughly 100 mL, which was collected into heparinised tubes. Using a panel that included CD45RO, CCR7, CD25, CD127, CD95 and CD27, naive, central memory, regulatory and stem cell-like memory CD4+ T cells were sorted on a BD FACSAria II. Purity was above 95% for every sorted population. PBMCs were isolated right away by Lymphoprep density gradient centrifugation and were stained directly, without culture. Samples were stained and sorted in pairs, with one healthy donor and one patient per experiment, so that batch effects were minimized.

The entire amount of isolated RNA was reverse transcribed using the High Capacity cDNA Reverse Transcription Kit, so the sequenced TCRB transcripts were expressed ones. Naive, central memory and regulatory T cell samples underwent deep immunoSEQ sequencing, averaging about 3.57 million total reads per sample. Sorted cells were lysed in RLT buffer and RNA was extracted with DNase-treated RNeasy Micro or Mini kits, depending on cell number. To prevent cross-contamination, each cell subset was processed individually, whereas patient and healthy donor samples were processed jointly. The immunoSEQ multiplex PCR was used to amplify TCRB sequences from cDNA, generating 87-bp fragments that spanned the CDR3 region. The amplicons were sequenced using the Illumina HiSeq platform. On the authors' methods: PCR bias was corrected computationally using synthetic template baselines, and reads within Hamming distance 2 were collapsed, with unmergeable singletons discarded. Reads were aligned to IMGT to assign V, D and J genes, CDR3 length, and insertions or deletions at six rearrangement sites. Within each subset, clonotype counts were normalized to sorted cell number, after which true diversity and Gini coefficients were computed with the tcR R package. The overlap coefficient, calculated on TCRB nucleotide sequences, was used to quantify repertoire sharing. The clones in this table, taken by TCRdb from immuneACCESS, are in-frame only. Not every clone is retained; where verified, under half of the shortfall comes from an unresolved V gene, and the cause of the rest is unknown. The V and J calls and clone size were taken over from that table, and D and trimming were inferred from the DNA. Recorded for this sample are some 160,000 clones; about 10% of them occurred a single time. About 0.65% of the sample is held by the ten biggest clonotypes.

This TCR was sampled from a woman in her 30s with type 1 diabetes. The V and J genes are TRBV6-6 and TRBJ2-6; a tentative D match to TRBD2 spans 6 bases. Input material: central memory CD4+ T cells from blood. The bases are TGTGCCAGCAGCCGACTAGGCTCTGGGGCCAACGTCCTGACTTTC. Translation gives CASSRLGSGANVLTF.